Presented here are 20 T cell receptor beta chains from one specimen sequenced in a study of spatial heterogeneity in lung cancer. Time point specified: sample taken at primary tumor resection. Unsorted tumor, nontumor lung tissue or cryopreserved PBMC supplied the whole RNA. From the 5' RACE reads, TCRdb called clonotypes with MiXCR, one entry per CDR3 protein. The sample has roughly 25,000 distinct CDR3 sequences, approximately 4.7% seen once. This material consisted of PBMCs, taken at surgery. The source is a male donor with early-stage non-small cell lung cancer.

This clonotype has a count of ten or more. The V and J genes are TRBV6-2 or TRBV6-3 and TRBJ2-3; 10 bases match TRBD2. From germline, CDR1 is MNHEY and CDR2 SVGEGT. With 5 bases clipped from V and 4 bases from J, the junction kept 3 bases outside the gene matches. The CDR3 covers 14 residues. DNA of the CDR3: TGTGCCAGCAGTAGGACTAGCGGATCAGATACGCAGTATTTT. As protein: CASSRTSGSDTQYF.

This clonotype was counted ten times or more. This rearrangement joins TRBV7-2 to TRBJ2-1; D may be TRBD1 (5 bases). Per the germline V gene, CDR1 is SGHTA and CDR2 is FQGNSA. The CDR3 length is 16 residues. Between the trimmed V and J ends, which lost 2 bases and 9 bases, there was a span of 20 bases. The CDR3 here is CASSLHQGTLGGEQFF. The CDR3 DNA follows: TGTGCCAGCAGCTTACACCAGGGCACCCTCGGCGGTGAGCAGTTCTTC.

Ten or more counts support this clonotype. V usage is TRBV6-5 and J usage is TRBJ2-1; no firm D call. Germline V gene lookup returns CDR1 MNHEY and CDR2 SVGAGI. Trimming left V 0 bases short and J 8 bases short, with 14 bases between. The CDR3 loop spans 15 amino acids. This CDR3 reads CASSYSTRFADEQFF. DNA of the CDR3: TGTGCCAGCAGTTACTCGACTCGCTTCGCGGATGAGCAGTTCTTC.

This clonotype appeared many times. The rearrangement joins TRBV18 to TRBJ1-2; no definite D call. The ends were cut back, 3 bases at V and 2 bases at J, with 13 bases in the middle. From germline, CDR1 is KGHSH and CDR2 LQKENI. The CDR3 covers 15 residues. The CDR3: CASSPLDSNNYGYTF. As DNA, the CDR3 is TGTGCCAGCTCACCGCTTGATAGTAACAACTATGGCTACACCTTC.

This clonotype was found a few times. The chain combines TRBV7-2 with TRBJ2-5; TRBD2 agrees at 12 bases. CDR3 length: 15 amino acids. Germline-derived CDR1 and CDR2 are SGHTA and FQGNSA. Trimming at V came to 5 bases and at J to 4 bases, leaving 5 bases not matched to a gene. DNA of the CDR3: TGTGCCAGCAGCCCTAGCGGGGGGGCAGGAGAGACCCAGTACTTC. Translated, it gives CASSPSGGAGETQYF.

This clonotype was counted ten times or more. V gene TRBV6-5 combines with J gene TRBJ2-1; 8 bases align to TRBD1. The CDR3 consists of 15 residues. Germline V CDR1 and CDR2: MNHEY, SVGAGI. V was pared by 6 bases and J by 8 bases, with 12 bases of the junction left unmatched. This chain's CDR3 is CASSHRGTVLDEQFF. DNA of the CDR3: TGTGCCAGCAGCCACAGGGGGACGGTTTTAGATGAGCAGTTCTTC.

This clonotype occurred many times. This chain connects TRBV6-2 or TRBV6-3 to TRBJ2-3; D not certain. This CDR3 contains 13 residues. Trimming pared 6 bases from V and 0 bases from J, leaving 7 bases between. CDR1 and CDR2 (germline): MNHEY, SVGEGT. DNA for the CDR3: TGTGCCAGCAGATCGATTAGCACAGATACGCAGTATTTT. The encoded protein is CASRSISTDTQYF.

This clonotype was observed a handful of times. This chain links TRBV6-5 with TRBJ2-7; perhaps TRBD2 as D (5 bases). V lost 2 bases and J lost 3, with 8 bases in between. CDR3 size: 13 residues. CDR1 is MNHEY and CDR2 is SVGAGI in the germline V gene. The CDR3 nucleotides read TGTGCCAGCAGTTACAGCGGATACTACGAGCAGTACTTC. Its translation is CASSYSGYYEQYF.

This clonotype has at least ten counts. This chain joins TRBV6-5 and TRBJ1-6; 8 nucleotides match TRBD1. The V gene's germline CDR1 is MNHEY and CDR2 SVGAGI. With 1 base clipped from V and 10 bases from J, the junction kept 9 bases outside the gene matches. The CDR3 runs to 16 residues. The CDR3 region is CASSYFPGTGGSPLHF. CDR3 in DNA: TGTGCCAGCAGTTACTTTCCCGGGACAGGTGGATCACCCCTCCACTTT.

This clonotype was observed many times. V usage is TRBV7-3 and J usage is TRBJ2-2, with no clear D. V dropped 2 bases and J dropped 0 bases, with 19 bases sitting between them. CDR1 is SGHTA and CDR2 is FQGTGA in the germline V gene. The CDR3 runs to 19 residues. The CDR3 sequence: CASSLQPRHGPANTGELFF. CDR3 bases: TGTGCCAGCAGCTTACAACCCCGTCATGGACCTGCGAACACCGGGGAGCTGTTTTTT.

This clonotype has only a few counts. The rearrangement joins TRBV6-2 or TRBV6-3 to TRBJ1-6; D ambiguous. The CDR3 consists of 17 residues. Deletions cut 1 base from V and 10 bases from J, with 20 bases between. Looked up from germline, CDR1 is MNHEY and CDR2 is SVGEGT. The CDR3 DNA sequence: TGTGCCAGCAGTTACTTTGCGAAATCCGGGGAATTGTCACCCCTCCACTTT. It specifies CASSYFAKSGELSPLHF.

In this sample, this clonotype turned up many times. The chain employs TRBV5-1 and TRBJ2-6; tentative D call: TRBD1 (5 bases). Germline CDR1 reads SGHRS; CDR2 reads YFSETQ. The CDR3 extends over 16 amino acids. V lost 0 bases, J lost 0 bases, and 7 bases lay in between. The CDR3 protein is CASSLGQISGANVLTF. The CDR3, as DNA: TGCGCCAGCAGCTTGGGACAGATCTCTGGGGCCAACGTCCTGACTTTC.

In its sample, this clonotype was seen many times. The chain combines TRBV27 with TRBJ2-1, with TRBD1 as a possible D gene (7 bases). Trimming cost V 6 bases and J 13 bases, with 22 bases left between them. The germline CDR1 and CDR2 sequences are MNHEY and SMNVEV (reference sequence). There are 14 residues in the CDR3. The CDR3 sequence is CASSSAGGGLTQFF. In DNA form, the CDR3 reads TGTGCCAGCAGCTCCGCAGGGGGAGGTCTTACACAGTTCTTC.

This clonotype has ten or more counts. The V gene is TRBV4-2, the J gene TRBJ2-7; 11 positions match TRBD2. Germline V lookup: CDR1 LGHNA, CDR2 YNFKEQ. V lost 0 bases, J lost 3 bases, and 19 bases stayed unmatched. This CDR3 is 21 amino acids long. CDR3 amino acids: CASSQDGGLGLADSHGYEQYF. The CDR3 region has the DNA TGTGCCAGCAGCCAAGACGGGGGTTTGGGACTAGCGGACTCTCACGGCTACGAGCAGTACTTC.

This clonotype was picked up many times. This rearrangement joins TRBV6-1 to TRBJ1-6, with D possibly being TRBD1 (6 bases). Germline CDR1 and CDR2: MNHNS and SASEGT. The ends were cut back, 3 bases at V and 7 bases at J, with 13 bases in the middle. The CDR3 covers 15 residues. CDR3 in amino acids: CASSESIQGNSPLHF. In DNA, the CDR3 is TGTGCCAGCAGTGAGTCGATCCAGGGGAATTCACCCCTCCACTTT.

In this sample, this clonotype turned up many times. This rearrangement joins TRBV5-1 to TRBJ2-1; 7 bases fit TRBD2. There are 14 residues in the CDR3. Germline assignment: CDR1 SGHRS and CDR2 YFSETQ. Unmatched junction bases numbered 5, after V lost 0 bases and J lost 8 bases. The CDR3 sequence is CASSLGQAGDEQFF. The DNA of the CDR3 is TGCGCCAGCAGCTTGGGTCAGGCGGGGGATGAGCAGTTCTTC.

This clonotype was counted at least ten times. The chain couples TRBV7-8 to TRBJ2-7; 12 positions agree with TRBD1. From germline, CDR1 is SGHVS and CDR2 FQNEAQ. CDR3 length: 17 residues. Trimming took 1 base from V and 9 from J; bases not matched to a gene: 13. CDR3 bases: TGTGCCAGCAGCTTAGGGTTCCGGGACAGGGGGCGCCGTGGGCAGTACTTC. Its protein is CASSLGFRDRGRRGQYF.

This clonotype was seen repeatedly, ten times or more. The chain recombines TRBV7-2 with TRBJ1-2; D is possibly TRBD1 (6 bases). The CDR3 spans 14 residues. Germline V gene data show CDR1 as SGHTA and CDR2 as FQGNSA. The V and J ends lost 5 bases and 3 bases respectively, with 13 bases between them. The CDR3 nucleotides are TGTGCCAGCAGCCCCCGAGGGGGGTACTATGGCTACACCTTC. Amino acid sequence: CASSPRGGYYGYTF.

This clonotype was counted ten times or more. The chain is built from TRBV12-3 or TRBV12-4 and TRBJ2-1; TRBD1 aligns across 7 bases. CDR3 length equals 15 residues. Trimming removed 4 bases from V and 10 bases from J; junction bases left unmatched: 13. The CDR3 region is CASSSGTVRTTEQFF. The CDR3 DNA reads TGTGCCAGCAGTTCTGGGACAGTCCGAACCACCGAGCAGTTCTTC.

This clonotype qualifies as medium-sized. This chain links TRBV7-9 with TRBJ2-1; a possible D gene is TRBD1 (5 bases). The length of the CDR3 is 12 residues. CDR1 is SEHNR and CDR2 is FQNEAQ in the germline V gene (reference sequence). V lost 2 bases, J lost 8 bases, and 7 bases lay in between. CDR3: CASSLRGYEQFF. The CDR3, as DNA: TGTGCCAGCAGCTTAAGGGGTTATGAGCAGTTCTTC.